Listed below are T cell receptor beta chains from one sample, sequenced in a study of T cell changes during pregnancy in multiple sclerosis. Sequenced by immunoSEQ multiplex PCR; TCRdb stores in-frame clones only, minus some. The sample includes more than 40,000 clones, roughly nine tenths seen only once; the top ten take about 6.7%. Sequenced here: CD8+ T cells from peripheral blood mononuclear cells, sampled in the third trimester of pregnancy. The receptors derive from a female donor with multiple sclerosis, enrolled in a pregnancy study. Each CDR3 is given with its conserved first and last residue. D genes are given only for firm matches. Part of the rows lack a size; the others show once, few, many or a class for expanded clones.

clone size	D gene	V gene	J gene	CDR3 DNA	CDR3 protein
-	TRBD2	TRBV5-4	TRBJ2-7	TGTGCCAGCAGCCACTGGACTAGCGGGAGCCCCGAGCAGTACTTC	CASSHWTSGSPEQYF
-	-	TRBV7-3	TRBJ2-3	TGTGCCAGCAGCCCCGGACAGCCTTCCGGTACGCAGTATTTT	CASSPGQPSGTQYF
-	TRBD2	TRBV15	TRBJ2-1	TGTGCCACCAGCCTCGAATACCGACTAGCGAAATACAATGAGCAGTTCTTC	CATSLEYRLAKYNEQFF
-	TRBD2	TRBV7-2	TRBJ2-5	TGTGCCAGCAGCTTTAGCGGGATGGCGGAGACCCAGTACTTC	CASSFSGMAETQYF
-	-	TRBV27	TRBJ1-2	TGTGCCAGCAGCCCTTCTAACTATGGCTACACCTTC	CASSPSNYGYTF
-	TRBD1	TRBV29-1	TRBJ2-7	TGCAGCGTCAACACAGGACAGGCGACCGAGCAGTACTTC	CSVNTGQATEQYF
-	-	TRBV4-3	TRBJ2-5	TGCGCCAGCAGCCAAGATACCATGCAGGGGGGAGAGACCCAGTACTTC	CASSQDTMQGGETQYF
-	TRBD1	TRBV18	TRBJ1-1	TGTGCCAGCTCACCCGGGGCGACAGGGTATTATAACACTGAAGCTTTCTTT	CASSPGATGYYNTEAFF
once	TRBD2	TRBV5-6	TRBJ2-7	TGTGCCAGCAGCCCCCTTTCTAGCGGGAGATACGAGCAGTACTTC	CASSPLSSGRYEQYF
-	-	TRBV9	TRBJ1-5	TGTGCCAGCAGCACAGATAGCGGGGAAAATCAGCCCCAGCATTTT	CASSTDSGENQPQHF
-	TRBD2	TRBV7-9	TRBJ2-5	TGTGCCACCCGGACTAGCGGGACAGTCGAGACCCAGTACTTC	CATRTSGTVETQYF
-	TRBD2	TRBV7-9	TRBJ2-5	TGTGCCAGCAGCACACCGGGACTAGCGGGAGGGGAGACCCAGTACTTC	CASSTPGLAGGETQYF
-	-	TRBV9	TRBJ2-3	TGTGCCAGCAGCGTAGATTCGGTCTGGGATACGCAGTATTTT	CASSVDSVWDTQYF
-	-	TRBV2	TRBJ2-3	TGTGCCAGCAGGACCCCGAGGGACGGGGGAGTTCTTCCGGGCACAGATACGCAGTATTTT	CASRTPRDGGVLPGTDTQYF
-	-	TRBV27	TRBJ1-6	TGTGCCAGCAGTCCCTCCGGGGAGCCCTCACCCCTCCACTTT	CASSPSGEPSPLHF
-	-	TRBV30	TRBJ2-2	TGTGCCTGGAGTGCTACTAGCTACACCGGGGAGCTGTTTTTT	CAWSATSYTGELFF
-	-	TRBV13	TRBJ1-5	TGTGCCAGCAGCTTAGGACAGGTTAGCAATCAGCCCCAGCATTTT	CASSLGQVSNQPQHF
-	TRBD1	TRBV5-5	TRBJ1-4	TGTGCCAGCAGCTTGGGGGACAGCGCAAATGAAAAACTGTTTTTT	CASSLGDSANEKLFF
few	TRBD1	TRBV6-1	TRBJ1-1	TGTGCCAGCATTCAACCGGGACAGGGATACACTGAAGCTTTCTTT	CASIQPGQGYTEAFF
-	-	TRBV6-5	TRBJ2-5	TGTGCCAGCAGTTACTCATATGATCAGTCTGAGACCCAGTACTTC	CASSYSYDQSETQYF
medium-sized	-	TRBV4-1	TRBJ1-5	TGCGCCAGCAGCCAAGAACCAGGGGTCAATCAGCCCCAGCATTTT	CASSQEPGVNQPQHF
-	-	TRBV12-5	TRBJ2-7	TGTGCTAGTGGTTTGGGAGGGAACTCCTACGAGCAGTACTTC	CASGLGGNSYEQYF
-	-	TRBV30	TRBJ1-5	TGTGCCTGGAGTTATGGCAGGGGAGGCAATCAGCCCCAGCATTTT	CAWSYGRGGNQPQHF
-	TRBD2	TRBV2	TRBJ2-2	TGTGCCAGCAGTGATGCTGGGAGGGCCGGGGAGCTGTTTTTT	CASSDAGRAGELFF
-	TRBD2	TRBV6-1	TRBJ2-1	TGTGCCAGCAGTGAAGGTCTAGCGGGGTACAATGAGCAGTTCTTC	CASSEGLAGYNEQFF
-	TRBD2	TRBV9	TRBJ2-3	TGTGCCAGCAGCTTTAGCGGGAGTCAAGCAGATACGCAGTATTTT	CASSFSGSQADTQYF
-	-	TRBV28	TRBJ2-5	TGTGCCACCACGAGCTTCCAAGAGACCCAGTACTTC	CATTSFQETQYF
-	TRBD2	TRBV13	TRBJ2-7	TGTGCCAGCTGCTACGGGGCTAGCGGGGTCTACGAGCAGTACTTC	CASCYGASGVYEQYF
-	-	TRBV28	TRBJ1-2	TGTGCCAGCAGTTTTTGGCAGCGAGAGGGCTACACCTTC	CASSFWQREGYTF
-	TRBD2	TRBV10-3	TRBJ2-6	TGTGCCATCAGTGAGGGACTAGCGGGAGTTAATGGGGCCAACGTCCTGACTTTC	CAISEGLAGVNGANVLTF
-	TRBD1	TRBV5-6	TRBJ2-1	TGTGCCAGCAGCTTGGGGACAGGGGTCCACAATGAGCAGTTCTTC	CASSLGTGVHNEQFF
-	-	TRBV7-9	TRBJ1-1	TGTGCCAGCAGCTTGATACAGGGTACTGAAGCTTTCTTT	CASSLIQGTEAFF
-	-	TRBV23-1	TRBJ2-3	TGCGCCAGCAGTCAATCGAGAGATACGCAGTATTTT	CASSQSRDTQYF
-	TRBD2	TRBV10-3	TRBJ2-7	TGTGCCATCAGTGAGTCGTTAGCTAGCGGGGGGGAAGAGCAGTACTTC	CAISESLASGGEEQYF
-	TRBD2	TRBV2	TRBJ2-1	TGTGCCAGCAGTTCCTCTAGCGGGAGCTCCTACAATGAGCAGTTCTTC	CASSSSSGSSYNEQFF
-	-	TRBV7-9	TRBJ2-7	TGTGCCAGCAGCTCTCGGAGCTCCTACGAGCAGTACTTC	CASSSRSSYEQYF
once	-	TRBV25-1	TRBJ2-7	TGTGCCAGCAGTGAAGATACACCCAGGGAAGGATACGAGCAGTACTTC	CASSEDTPREGYEQYF
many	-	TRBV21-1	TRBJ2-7	TGTGCCAGCAGCAAACTGGGCAGATACGAGCAGTACTTC	CASSKLGRYEQYF
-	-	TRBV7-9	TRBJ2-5	TGTGCCAGCAGCTTAGGGGCCCGACAAGAGACCCAGTACTTC	CASSLGARQETQYF
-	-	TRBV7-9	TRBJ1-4	TGTGCCAGCAGCTCAGGGACAAACGGTCCTTCTAATGAAAAACTGTTTTTT	CASSSGTNGPSNEKLFF
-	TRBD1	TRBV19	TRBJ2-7	TGTGCCAGCGGGACAGGGGCCGGGATATACGAGCAGTACTTC	CASGTGAGIYEQYF
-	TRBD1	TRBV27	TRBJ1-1	TGTGCCAGCAGTTTAATACCAGGGGGCGGCACTGAAGCTTTCTTT	CASSLIPGGGTEAFF
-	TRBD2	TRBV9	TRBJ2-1	TGTGCCAGCAGCTTGCGGGGGGGGTACAATGAGCAGTTCTTC	CASSLRGGYNEQFF
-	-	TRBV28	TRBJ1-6	TGTGCCAGCAGTTTAGGGCAGTATAATTCACCCCTCCACTTT	CASSLGQYNSPLHF
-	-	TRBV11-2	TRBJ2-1	TGTGCCAGCAGCTTTTGGGGAGGCGAGCAGTTCTTC	CASSFWGGEQFF
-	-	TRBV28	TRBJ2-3	TGTGCCAGCAGTTTATTAGTCAGCACAGATACGCAGTATTTT	CASSLLVSTDTQYF
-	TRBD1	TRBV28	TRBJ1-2	TGTGCCAGCAGTCCGGGACAGGGGGCAGCGGGCTACACCTTC	CASSPGQGAAGYTF
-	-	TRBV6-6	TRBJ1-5	TGTGCCAGCAGTTCCCTCGGAGATAGCAATCAGCCCCAGCATTTT	CASSSLGDSNQPQHF
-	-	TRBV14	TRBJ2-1	TGTGCCAGCAGCCAAGATCTCGCTGGTAGTAATGAGCAGTTCTTC	CASSQDLAGSNEQFF
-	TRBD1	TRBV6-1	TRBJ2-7	TGTGCCAGCAGTGCGGAGACAGGGTCCTACGAGCAGTACTTC	CASSAETGSYEQYF
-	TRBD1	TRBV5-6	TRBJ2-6	TGTGCCAGCAGCTTGGTTGGACAGGTCTCTGGGGCCAACGTCCTGACTTTC	CASSLVGQVSGANVLTF
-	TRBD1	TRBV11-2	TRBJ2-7	TGTGCCAGCAGCACGGGACAGGGCTTCTCCTACGAGCAGTACTTC	CASSTGQGFSYEQYF
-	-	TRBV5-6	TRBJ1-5	TGTGCCAGCAGCTTGGGGGCCGGTAATCAGCCCCAGCATTTT	CASSLGAGNQPQHF
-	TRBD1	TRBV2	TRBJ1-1	TGTGCCAGCAGTGACACGAACGAAGGGACAGGGGGCTTCGCTTTCTTT	CASSDTNEGTGGFAFF
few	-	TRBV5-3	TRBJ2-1	TGTGCCAGAAGCTTGGCGGGCTCCTACAATGAGCAGTTCTTC	CARSLAGSYNEQFF